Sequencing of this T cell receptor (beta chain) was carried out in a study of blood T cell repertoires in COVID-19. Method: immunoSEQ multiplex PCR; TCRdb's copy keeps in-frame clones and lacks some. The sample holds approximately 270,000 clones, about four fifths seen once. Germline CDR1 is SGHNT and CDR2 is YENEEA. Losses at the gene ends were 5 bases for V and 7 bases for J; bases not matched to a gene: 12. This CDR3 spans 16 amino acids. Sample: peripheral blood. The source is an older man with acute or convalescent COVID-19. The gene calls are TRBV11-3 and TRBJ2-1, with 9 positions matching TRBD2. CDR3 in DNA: TGTGCCAGCAGCCCTGGCATTAGCGGGGGCCCGAATGAGCAGTTCTTC. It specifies CASSPGISGGPNEQFF.